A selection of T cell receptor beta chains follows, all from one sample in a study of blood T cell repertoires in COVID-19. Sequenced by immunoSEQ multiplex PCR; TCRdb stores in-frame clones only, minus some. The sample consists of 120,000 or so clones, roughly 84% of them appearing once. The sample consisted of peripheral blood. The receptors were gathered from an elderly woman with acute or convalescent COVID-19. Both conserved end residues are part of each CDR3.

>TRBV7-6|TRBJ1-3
CASSLRLSGNTIYF
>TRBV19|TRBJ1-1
CASSIDLFDTEAFF
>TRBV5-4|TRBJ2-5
CASSSRLAGGLLETQYF
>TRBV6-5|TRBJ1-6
CASRGQGINSPLHF
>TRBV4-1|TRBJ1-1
CASSQDPGGRVGTEAFF
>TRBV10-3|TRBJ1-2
CAISESKGTGVPYGYTF
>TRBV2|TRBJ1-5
CASREQGVGNQPQHF
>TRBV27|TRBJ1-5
CASSPPAGNNQPQHF
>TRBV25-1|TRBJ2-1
CASSVVGTAYNEQFF
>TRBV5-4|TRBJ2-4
CASKIGGRDIQYF
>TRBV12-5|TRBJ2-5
CASVPTRAGETQYF
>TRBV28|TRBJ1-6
CASSFARVEGSPLHF
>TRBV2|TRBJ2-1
CASSLIRTSYNEQFF
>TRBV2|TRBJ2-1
CASSEPSTTSGSYRGNEQFF
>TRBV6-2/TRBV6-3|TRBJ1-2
CASSYSIRVEGYTF
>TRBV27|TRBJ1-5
CASSLRGGRGQPQHF
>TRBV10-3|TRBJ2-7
CAISETHYEQYF
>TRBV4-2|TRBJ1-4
CASRAPLNEKLFF
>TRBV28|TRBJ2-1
CASSPPFGGRRGWNEQFF
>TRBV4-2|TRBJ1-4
CASSIRQVKGEKLFF
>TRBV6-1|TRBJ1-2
CASSEDLLKPGYTF
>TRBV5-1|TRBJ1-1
CASSSSGGVTEAFF
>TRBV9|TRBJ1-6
CASSVEGRNSPLHF
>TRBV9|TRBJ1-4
CASSSFPPGGGEKLFF
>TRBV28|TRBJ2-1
CASSAPLAGGYNEQFF
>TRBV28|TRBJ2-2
CASIPGQGFHTGELFF
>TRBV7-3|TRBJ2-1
CASSPGQYSYNEQFF
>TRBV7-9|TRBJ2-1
CASRLQGGNEQFF
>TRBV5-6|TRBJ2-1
CASSFRTSGRDEQFF
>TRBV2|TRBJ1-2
CASRGTGLGYTF
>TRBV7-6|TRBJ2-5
CASSSGTVRETQYF
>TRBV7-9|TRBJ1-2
CASSFVPASGYTF
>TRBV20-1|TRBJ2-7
CSASKGVEQYF
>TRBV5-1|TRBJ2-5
CASSLGPQGAQETQYF
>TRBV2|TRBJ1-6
CASSGDRVGNSPLHF
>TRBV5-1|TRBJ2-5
CASSSGGRAFGETQYF
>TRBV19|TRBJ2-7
CASRRAGGYEQYF
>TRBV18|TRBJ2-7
CASSPNRDEQYF
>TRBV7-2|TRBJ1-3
CASSFFGLGLSGNTIYF
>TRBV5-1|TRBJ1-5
CASSLDPTVQPQHF
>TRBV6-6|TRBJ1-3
CASSPSESSGNTIYF
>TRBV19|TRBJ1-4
CASTVSGYPNEKLFF
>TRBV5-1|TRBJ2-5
CASSLVQGVEETQYF
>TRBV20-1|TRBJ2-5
CSAIGGPQYF
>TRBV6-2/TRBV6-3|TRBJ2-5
CASSYSITSGAKETQYF
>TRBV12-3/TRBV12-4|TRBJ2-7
CASSADRVYEQYF
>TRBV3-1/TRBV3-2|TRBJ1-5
CASSPGGGSNQPQHF
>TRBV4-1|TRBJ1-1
CASRGPLQNTEAFF
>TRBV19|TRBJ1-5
CASSRGQVGANSNQPQHF
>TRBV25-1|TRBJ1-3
CASRGAGNTIYF
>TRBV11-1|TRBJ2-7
CASSLDRAVLREQYF
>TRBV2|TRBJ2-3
CASTSRPTDTQYF
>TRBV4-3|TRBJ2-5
CASSHLQETQYF